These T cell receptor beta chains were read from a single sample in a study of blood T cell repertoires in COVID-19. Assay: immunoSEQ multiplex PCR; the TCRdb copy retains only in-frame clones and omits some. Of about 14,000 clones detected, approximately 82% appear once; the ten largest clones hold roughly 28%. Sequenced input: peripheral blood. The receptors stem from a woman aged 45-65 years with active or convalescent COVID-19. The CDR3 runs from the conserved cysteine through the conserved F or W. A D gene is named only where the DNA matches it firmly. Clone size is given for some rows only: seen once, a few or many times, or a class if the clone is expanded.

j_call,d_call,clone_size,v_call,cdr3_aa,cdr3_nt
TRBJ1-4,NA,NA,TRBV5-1,CASSDGATNEKLFF,TGCGCCAGCAGCGACGGGGCAACTAATGAAAAACTGTTTTTT
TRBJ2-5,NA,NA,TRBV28,CASSTTPRGRQETQYF,TGTGCCAGCAGTACCACCCCCAGGGGCCGGCAAGAGACCCAGTACTTC
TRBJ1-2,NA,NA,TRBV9,CASSIDYGYTF,TGTGCCAGCAGCATCGACTATGGCTACACCTTC
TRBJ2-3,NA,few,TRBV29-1,CSVEGQSDLADTQYF,TGCAGCGTTGAAGGGCAGTCCGATTTGGCAGATACGCAGTATTTT
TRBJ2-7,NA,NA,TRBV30,CAWMVAREQYF,TGTGCCTGGATGGTGGCCCGCGAGCAGTACTTC
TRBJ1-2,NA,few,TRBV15,CATSRGRSYGYTF,TGTGCCACCAGCAGAGGCAGGTCCTATGGCTACACCTTC
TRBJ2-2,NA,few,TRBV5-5,CASSLLVNTGELFF,TGTGCCAGCAGCTTGTTAGTGAACACCGGGGAGCTGTTTTTT
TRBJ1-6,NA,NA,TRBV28,CASSRHTGGGNSPLHF,TGTGCCAGCAGTCGGCATACGGGGGGGGGAAATTCACCCCTCCACTTT
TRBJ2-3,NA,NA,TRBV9,CASSVGAGPRGDTQYF,TGTGCCAGCAGCGTAGGGGCGGGGCCTCGGGGAGATACGCAGTATTTT
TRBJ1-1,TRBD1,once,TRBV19,CASSIGDSEAFF,TGTGCCAGTAGTATAGGGGACAGTGAAGCTTTCTTT
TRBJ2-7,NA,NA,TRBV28,CASSQDRTLFQYEQYF,TGTGCCAGCAGTCAAGACAGGACACTCTTCCAATACGAGCAGTACTTC